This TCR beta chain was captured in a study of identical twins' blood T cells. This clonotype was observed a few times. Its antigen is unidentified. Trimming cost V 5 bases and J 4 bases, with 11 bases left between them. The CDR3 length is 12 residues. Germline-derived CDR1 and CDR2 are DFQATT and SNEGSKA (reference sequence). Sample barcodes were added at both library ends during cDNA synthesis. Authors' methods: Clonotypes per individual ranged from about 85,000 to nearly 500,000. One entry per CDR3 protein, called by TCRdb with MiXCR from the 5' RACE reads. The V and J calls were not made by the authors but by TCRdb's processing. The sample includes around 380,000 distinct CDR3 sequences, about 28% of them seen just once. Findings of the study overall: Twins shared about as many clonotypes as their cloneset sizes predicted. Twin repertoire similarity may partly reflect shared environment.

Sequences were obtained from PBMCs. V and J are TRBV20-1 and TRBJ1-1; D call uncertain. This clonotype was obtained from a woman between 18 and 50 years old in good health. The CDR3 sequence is CSAEPGGTEAFF. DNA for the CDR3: TGCAGTGCTGAACCAGGCGGCACTGAAGCTTTCTTT.